Listed below are T cell receptor beta chains from one sample, sequenced in a study of T cell repertoires in cytomegalovirus infection. MiXCR was run by TCRdb on the reads, yielding one entry per CDR3 protein. This sample has around 140,000 distinct CDR3 sequences, with roughly 6% found just once. The sequencing input was PBMCs. The receptors derive from a human donor in good health (CMV status not recorded). Some clones in this sample may be carry-over from other donors' samples. Both conserved end residues are part of each CDR3. A D gene is named only where the DNA matches it firmly. Rows give clone size only sometimes, using once, few, many, or a class for an expanded clone.

>-|TRBV12-3/TRBV12-4|15|TRBJ1-5|-
CASRRQVGGNQPQHF
TGTGCCAGCAGACGACAGGTGGGGGGCAATCAGCCCCAGCATTTT
>-|TRBV7-8|17|TRBJ2-7|-
CASSLVGVGVAHNEQYF
TGTGCCAGCAGCTTAGTTGGGGTCGGGGTTGCTCACAACGAGCAGTACTTC
>many|TRBV7-2|15|TRBJ2-3|-
CASSLAGHSTDTQYF
TGTGCCAGCAGCTTAGCCGGGCACAGCACAGATACGCAGTATTTT
>many|TRBV28|16|TRBJ1-5|-
CASSPEGAPFNQPQHF
TGTGCCAGCAGTCCCGAAGGGGCCCCTTTCAATCAGCCCCAGCATTTT
>many|TRBV6-1|15|TRBJ2-3|-
CACSPEVLGTDTQYF
TGTGCCTGCAGCCCAGAGGTTTTGGGCACAGATACGCAGTATTTT
>-|TRBV6-2/TRBV6-3|14|TRBJ1-1|-
CASSYNRLGTEAFF
TGTGCCAGCAGTTACAACCGGCTGGGGACTGAAGCTTTCTTT
>-|TRBV6-5|16|TRBJ2-2|TRBD2
CASIGSGGAGTGELFF
TGTGCCAGCATCGGTAGCGGGGGGGCGGGCACCGGGGAGCTGTTTTTT
>many|TRBV3-1|17|TRBJ2-6|TRBD1
CASSQDLGGTGANVLTF
TGTGCCAGCAGCCAAGATCTAGGGGGCACTGGGGCCAACGTCCTGACTTTC
>many|TRBV28|12|TRBJ2-7|-
CASRGLFYEQYF
TGTGCCAGCAGGGGTTTGTTTTACGAGCAGTACTTC
>many|TRBV20-1|13|TRBJ1-1|-
CSASTGGGTEAFF
TGCAGTGCTAGTACCGGGGGCGGCACTGAAGCTTTCTTT
>-|TRBV5-1|12|TRBJ1-1|-
CASSAGLAEAFF
TGCGCCAGCAGCGCCGGGCTCGCTGAAGCTTTCTTT
>many|TRBV10-2|13|TRBJ1-1|TRBD1
CASSETEQGKAFF
TGCGCCAGCAGTGAGACAGAACAGGGGAAAGCTTTCTTT
>many|TRBV4-3|15|TRBJ2-5|-
CASSHTGFKEETQYF
TGCGCCAGCAGCCATACAGGGTTTAAGGAGGAGACCCAGTACTTC
>few|TRBV7-9|14|TRBJ1-2|-
CASWSLRGYVGYTF
TGTGCCAGTTGGTCCCTTCGGGGGTATGTAGGCTACACCTTC
>many|TRBV19|16|TRBJ1-2|TRBD1
CASTGGDSRNWYGYTF
TGTGCCAGTACGGGGGGGGACAGCCGAAATTGGTATGGCTACACCTTC
>many|TRBV11-3|17|TRBJ2-2|-
CASSFGWGADSTGELFF
TGTGCCAGCAGCTTTGGCTGGGGTGCAGATAGTACCGGGGAGCTGTTTTTT
>many|TRBV10-3|14|TRBJ1-5|TRBD1
CAISADRDNQPQHF
TGTGCCATCAGTGCGGACAGGGACAATCAGCCCCAGCATTTT
>many|TRBV12-3/TRBV12-4|15|TRBJ1-5|-
CASRARGDSNQPQHF
TGTGCCAGCAGGGCGAGGGGCGACAGCAATCAGCCCCAGCATTTT
>many|TRBV7-2|15|TRBJ2-1|-
CASSLAVRSYNEQFF
TGTGCCAGCAGCTTAGCGGTGAGGTCGTACAATGAGCAGTTCTTC
>-|TRBV7-2|12|TRBJ2-7|-
CASSYTGNEQYF
TGTGCCAGCAGTTATACAGGAAACGAGCAGTACTTC
>many|TRBV7-2|13|TRBJ2-3|-
CASSRLVGDTQYF
TGTGCCAGCAGCCGGCTGGTGGGAGATACGCAGTATTTT
>many|TRBV7-2|14|TRBJ2-7|TRBD1
CASSLVGTAYEQYF
TGTGCCAGCAGCTTAGTCGGGACAGCCTACGAGCAGTACTTC
>-|TRBV20-1|11|TRBJ2-7|-
CSALLDDEQYF
TGCAGTGCTCTACTGGATGACGAGCAGTACTTC
>few|TRBV29-1|14|TRBJ1-3|-
CSVEPASSGNTIYF
TGCAGCGTTGAACCGGCCAGCTCTGGAAACACCATATATTTT
>many|TRBV20-1|16|TRBJ2-7|-
CSASDLDQPKKNEQYF
TGCAGTGCTAGCGACCTGGACCAACCCAAAAAGAACGAGCAGTACTTC
>-|TRBV23-1|16|TRBJ2-5|TRBD2
CANPPPAGGPQETQYF
TGCGCCAACCCACCGCCAGCGGGGGGGCCCCAAGAGACCCAGTACTTC